Sequencing of this TCR beta chain was carried out in a study of CD8 T cells in ankylosing spondylitis. Broader study findings: Within matched ankylosing spondylitis synovial fluid, disease-linked clones were reportedly significantly enriched.

TCRdb reprocessed the 5' RACE reads via MiXCR and lists one record per CDR3 protein. The data show 150,000 to 200,000 distinct CDR3 sequences, around 13% seen once. Germline V lookup: CDR1 SGHRS, CDR2 YFSETQ. The CDR3 spans 16 residues. V was pared by 0 bases and J by 0 bases, with 1 base of the junction left unmatched. The sample holds many counts of this clonotype. The antigen remains unidentified. The sample consisted of blood, either unsorted or a sorted T cell fraction (not recorded which). The origin of this receptor is a male donor with ankylosing spondylitis or in good health (not recorded which). The chain couples TRBV5-1 to TRBJ2-1; 9 bases map to TRBD1. This CDR3 reads CASSLGGQGSYNEQFF. The DNA for the CDR3 is TGCGCCAGCAGCTTGGGGGGACAGGGCTCCTACAATGAGCAGTTCTTC.